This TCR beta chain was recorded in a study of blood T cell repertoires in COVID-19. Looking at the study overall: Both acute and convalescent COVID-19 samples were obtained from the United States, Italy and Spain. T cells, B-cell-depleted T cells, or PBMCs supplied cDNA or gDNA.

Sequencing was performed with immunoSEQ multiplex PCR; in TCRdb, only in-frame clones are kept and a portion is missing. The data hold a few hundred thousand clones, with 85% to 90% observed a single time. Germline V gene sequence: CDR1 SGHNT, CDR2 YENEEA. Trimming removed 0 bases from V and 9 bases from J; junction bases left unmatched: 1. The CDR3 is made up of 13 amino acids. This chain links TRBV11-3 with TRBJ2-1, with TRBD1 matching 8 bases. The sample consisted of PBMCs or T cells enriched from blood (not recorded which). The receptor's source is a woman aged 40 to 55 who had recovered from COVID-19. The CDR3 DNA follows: TGTGCCAGCAGCTTAGAAGACAGGGGTGAGCAGTTCTTC. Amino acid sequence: CASSLEDRGEQFF.